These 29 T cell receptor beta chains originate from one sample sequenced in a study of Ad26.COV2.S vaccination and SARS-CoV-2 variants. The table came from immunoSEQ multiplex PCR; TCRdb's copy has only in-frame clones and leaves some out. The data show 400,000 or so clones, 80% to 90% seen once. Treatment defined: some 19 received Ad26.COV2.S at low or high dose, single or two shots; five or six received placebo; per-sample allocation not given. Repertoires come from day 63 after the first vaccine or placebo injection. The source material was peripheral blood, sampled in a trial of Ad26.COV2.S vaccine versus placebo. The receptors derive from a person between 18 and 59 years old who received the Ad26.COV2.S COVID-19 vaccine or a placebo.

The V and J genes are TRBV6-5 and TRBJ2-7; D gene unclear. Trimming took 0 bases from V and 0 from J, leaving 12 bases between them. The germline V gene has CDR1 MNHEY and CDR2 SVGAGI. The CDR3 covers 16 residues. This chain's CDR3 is CASSYSNRPFSYEQYF. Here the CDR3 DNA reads TGTGCCAGCAGTTACTCGAACAGACCTTTCTCCTACGAGCAGTACTTC.

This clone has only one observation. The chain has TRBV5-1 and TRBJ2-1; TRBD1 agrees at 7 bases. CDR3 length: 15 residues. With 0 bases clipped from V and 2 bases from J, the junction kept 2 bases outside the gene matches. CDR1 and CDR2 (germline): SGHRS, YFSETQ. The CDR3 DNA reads TGCGCCAGCAGCTTGGGTCAGGGGGCCTACAATGAGCAGTTCTTC. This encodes CASSLGQGAYNEQFF.

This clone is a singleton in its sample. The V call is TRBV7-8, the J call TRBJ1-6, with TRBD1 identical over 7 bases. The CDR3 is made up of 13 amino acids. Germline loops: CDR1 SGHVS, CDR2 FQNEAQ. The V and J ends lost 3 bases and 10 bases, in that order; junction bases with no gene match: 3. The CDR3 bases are TGTGCCAGCAGCTTTCAGGGGGACTCACCCCTCCACTTT. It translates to CASSFQGDSPLHF.

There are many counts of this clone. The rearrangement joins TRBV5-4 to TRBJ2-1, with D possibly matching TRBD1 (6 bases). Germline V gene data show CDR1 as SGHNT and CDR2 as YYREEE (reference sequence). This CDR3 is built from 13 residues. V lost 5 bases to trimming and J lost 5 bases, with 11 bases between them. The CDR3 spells CASRTDRNNEQFF. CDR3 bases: TGTGCCAGCAGGACTGACAGGAACAATGAGCAGTTCTTC.

The DNA of the CDR3 is TGTGCCAGCACCCGCAGGGGGCGGGATGGCTACACCTTC. The encoded protein is CASTRRGRDGYTF. The V call is TRBV3-1 (or the pseudogene TRBV3-2), the J call TRBJ1-2; TRBD1 agrees at 8 bases. V was clipped by 7 bases and J by 6 bases; unmatched bases: 7. Germline assignment: CDR1 LGHDT and CDR2 YNNKEL (reference sequence). This CDR3 spans 13 amino acids.

This CDR3 reads CASSNRAGTGELFF. DNA for the CDR3: TGTGCCAGTAGTAACAGGGCAGGGACCGGGGAGCTGTTTTTT. The chain uses TRBV19 and TRBJ2-2; D perhaps matches TRBD1 (6 bases). The CDR3 covers 14 residues. In germline, CDR1 is LNHDA, CDR2 SQIVND (reference sequence). The ends were cut back, 4 bases at V and 5 bases at J, with 11 bases in the middle.

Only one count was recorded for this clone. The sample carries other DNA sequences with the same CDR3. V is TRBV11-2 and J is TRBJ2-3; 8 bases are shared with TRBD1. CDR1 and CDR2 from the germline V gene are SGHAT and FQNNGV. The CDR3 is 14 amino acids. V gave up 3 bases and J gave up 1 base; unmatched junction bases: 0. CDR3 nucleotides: TGTGCCAGCAGCTTGGGACAGGGCACAGATACGCAGTATTTT. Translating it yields CASSLGQGTDTQYF.

CDR3 region: CASSERGQFMNTEAFF. DNA of the CDR3: TGTGCCAGCAGTGAACGTGGACAGTTCATGAACACTGAAGCTTTCTTT. The gene calls are TRBV6-1 and TRBJ1-1, with D possibly matching TRBD1 (6 bases). The CDR3 runs to 16 residues. The germline V and J ends were trimmed by 2 bases and 0 bases, with 13 bases remaining between them. The germline V gene has CDR1 MNHNS and CDR2 SASEGT.

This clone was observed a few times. The CDR3 sequence: CSSESGDGYTF. DNA of the CDR3: TGCAGCTCAGAGTCAGGGGATGGCTACACCTTC. This chain uses TRBV29-1 with TRBJ1-2; the D gene is possibly TRBD1 (6 bases). V lost 8 bases and J 6 bases, leaving 13 bases between the germline ends. Per the germline V gene, CDR1 is SQVTM and CDR2 is ANQGSEA. The CDR3 loop spans 11 amino acids.

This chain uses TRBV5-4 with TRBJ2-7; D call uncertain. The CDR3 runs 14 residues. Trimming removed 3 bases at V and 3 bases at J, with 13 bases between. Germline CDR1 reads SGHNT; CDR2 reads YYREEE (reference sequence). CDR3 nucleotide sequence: TGTGCCAGCAGCTCAACACCTACTAACTACGAGCAGTACTTC. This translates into CASSSTPTNYEQYF. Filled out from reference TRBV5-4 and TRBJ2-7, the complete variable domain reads ETGVTQSPTHLIKTRGQQVTLRCSSQSGHNTVSWYQQALGQGPQFIFQYYREEENGRGNFPPRFSGLQFPNYSSELNVNALELDDSALYLCASSSTPTNYEQYFGPGTRLTVT.

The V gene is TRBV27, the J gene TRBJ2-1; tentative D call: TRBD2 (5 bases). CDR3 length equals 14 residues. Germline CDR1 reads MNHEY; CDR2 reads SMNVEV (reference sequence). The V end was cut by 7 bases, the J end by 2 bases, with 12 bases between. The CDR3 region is CASIKSGTYNEQFF. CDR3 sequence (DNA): TGTGCCAGCATCAAAAGCGGCACCTACAATGAGCAGTTCTTC.

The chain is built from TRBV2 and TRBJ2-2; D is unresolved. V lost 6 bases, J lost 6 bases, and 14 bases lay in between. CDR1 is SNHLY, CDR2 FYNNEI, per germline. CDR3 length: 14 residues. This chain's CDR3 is CASSPLTNAGELFF. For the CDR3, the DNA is TGTGCCAGCAGCCCACTGACGAATGCCGGGGAGCTGTTTTTT.

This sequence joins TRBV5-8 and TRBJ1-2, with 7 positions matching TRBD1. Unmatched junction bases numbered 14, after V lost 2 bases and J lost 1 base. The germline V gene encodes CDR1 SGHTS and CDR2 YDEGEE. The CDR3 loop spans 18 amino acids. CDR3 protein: CASSFESQGPILNYGYTF. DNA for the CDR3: TGTGCCAGCAGCTTTGAGTCACAGGGGCCCATCCTTAACTATGGCTACACCTTC.

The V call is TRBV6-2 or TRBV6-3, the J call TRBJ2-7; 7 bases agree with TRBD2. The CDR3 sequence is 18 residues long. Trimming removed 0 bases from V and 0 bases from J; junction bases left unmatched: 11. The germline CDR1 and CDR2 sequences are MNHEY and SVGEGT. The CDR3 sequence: CASSYSTLAVFASYEQYF. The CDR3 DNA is TGTGCCAGCAGTTACTCGACGCTAGCGGTCTTCGCCTCCTACGAGCAGTACTTC.

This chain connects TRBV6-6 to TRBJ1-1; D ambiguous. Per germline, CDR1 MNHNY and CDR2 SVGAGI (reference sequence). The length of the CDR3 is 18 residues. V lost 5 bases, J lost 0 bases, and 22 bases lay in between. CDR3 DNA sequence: TGTGCCAGCAGTGGATCAATTGGGAACGGATTAATGAACACTGAAGCTTTCTTT. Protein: CASSGSIGNGLMNTEAFF.

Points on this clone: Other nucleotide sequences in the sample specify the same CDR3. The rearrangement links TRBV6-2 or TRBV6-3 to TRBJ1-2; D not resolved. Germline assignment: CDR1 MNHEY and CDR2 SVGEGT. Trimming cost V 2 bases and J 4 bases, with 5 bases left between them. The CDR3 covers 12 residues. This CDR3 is CASSYGSYGYTF. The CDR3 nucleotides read TGTGCCAGCAGTTACGGCAGCTATGGCTACACCTTC.

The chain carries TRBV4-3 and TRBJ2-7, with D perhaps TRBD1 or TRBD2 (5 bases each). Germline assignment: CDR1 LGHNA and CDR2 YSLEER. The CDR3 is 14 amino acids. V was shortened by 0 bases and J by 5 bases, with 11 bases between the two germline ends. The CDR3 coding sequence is TGCGCCAGCAGCCAAGAAGGGGACCACCACGAGCAGTACTTC. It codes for CASSQEGDHHEQYF.

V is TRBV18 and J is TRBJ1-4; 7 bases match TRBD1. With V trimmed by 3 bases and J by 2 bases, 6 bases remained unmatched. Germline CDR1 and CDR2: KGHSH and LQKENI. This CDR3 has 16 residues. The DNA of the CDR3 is TGTGCCAGCTCACCTCAACAGGGGATTACTAATGAAAAACTGTTTTTT. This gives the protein CASSPQQGITNEKLFF.

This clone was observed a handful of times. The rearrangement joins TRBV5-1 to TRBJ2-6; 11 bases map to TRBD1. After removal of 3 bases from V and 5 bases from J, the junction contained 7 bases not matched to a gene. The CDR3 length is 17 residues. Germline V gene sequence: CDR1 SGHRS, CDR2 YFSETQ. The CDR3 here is CASSSTGQGAWANVLTF. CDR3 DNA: TGCGCCAGCAGCTCCACAGGACAGGGGGCCTGGGCCAACGTCCTGACTTTC.

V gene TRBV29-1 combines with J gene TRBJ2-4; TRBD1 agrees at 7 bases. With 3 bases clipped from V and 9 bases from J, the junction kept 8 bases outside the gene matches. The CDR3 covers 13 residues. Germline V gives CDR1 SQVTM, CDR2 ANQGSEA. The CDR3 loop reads CSVETGTRGIQYF. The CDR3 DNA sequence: TGCAGCGTTGAGACAGGGACCAGGGGCATTCAGTACTTC.

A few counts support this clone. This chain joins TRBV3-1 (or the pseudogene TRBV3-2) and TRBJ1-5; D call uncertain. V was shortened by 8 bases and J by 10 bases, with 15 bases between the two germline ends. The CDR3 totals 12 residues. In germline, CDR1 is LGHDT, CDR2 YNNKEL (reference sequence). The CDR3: CASGFPGGPQHF. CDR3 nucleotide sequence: TGTGCCAGCGGATTCCCGGGCGGCCCCCAGCATTTT.

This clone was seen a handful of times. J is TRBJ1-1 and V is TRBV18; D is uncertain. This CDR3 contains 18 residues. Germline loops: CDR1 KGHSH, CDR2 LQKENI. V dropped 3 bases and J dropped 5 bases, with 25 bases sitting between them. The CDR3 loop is CASSPSRVQAETRTEAFF. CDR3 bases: TGTGCCAGCTCACCTTCCCGAGTTCAGGCGGAGACACGGACTGAAGCTTTCTTT.

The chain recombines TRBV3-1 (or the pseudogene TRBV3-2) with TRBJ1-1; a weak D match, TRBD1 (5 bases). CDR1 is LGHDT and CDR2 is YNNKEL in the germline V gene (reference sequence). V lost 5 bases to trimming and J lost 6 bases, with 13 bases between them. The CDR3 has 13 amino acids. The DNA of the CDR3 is TGTGCCAGCAGCTTCAGGGTAGGCGCTGAAGCTTTCTTT. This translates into CASSFRVGAEAFF.

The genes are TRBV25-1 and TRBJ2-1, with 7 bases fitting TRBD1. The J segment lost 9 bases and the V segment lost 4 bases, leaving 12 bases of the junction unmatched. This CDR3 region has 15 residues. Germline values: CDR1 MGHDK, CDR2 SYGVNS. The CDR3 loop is CASSAPGQIYGEQFF. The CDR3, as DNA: TGTGCCAGCAGTGCCCCGGGACAGATCTACGGTGAGCAGTTCTTC.

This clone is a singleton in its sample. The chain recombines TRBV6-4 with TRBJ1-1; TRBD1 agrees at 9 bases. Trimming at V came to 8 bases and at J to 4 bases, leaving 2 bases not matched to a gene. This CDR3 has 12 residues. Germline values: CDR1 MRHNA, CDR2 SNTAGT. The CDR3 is CASRGQGTEAFF. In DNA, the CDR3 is TGTGCCAGCCGGGGACAGGGCACTGAAGCTTTCTTT.

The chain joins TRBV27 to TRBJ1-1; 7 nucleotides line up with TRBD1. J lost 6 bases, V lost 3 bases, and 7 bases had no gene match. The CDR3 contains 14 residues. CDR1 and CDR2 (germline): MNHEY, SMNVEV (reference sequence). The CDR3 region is CASSFLDRVAEAFF. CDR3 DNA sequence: TGTGCCAGCAGTTTCCTAGACAGGGTTGCTGAAGCTTTCTTT.

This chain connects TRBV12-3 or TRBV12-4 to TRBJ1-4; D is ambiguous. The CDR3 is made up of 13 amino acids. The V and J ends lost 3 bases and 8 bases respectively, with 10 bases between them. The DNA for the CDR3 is TGTGCCAGCAGTTTCTTAACGGAGGAAAAACTGTTTTTT. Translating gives CASSFLTEEKLFF.

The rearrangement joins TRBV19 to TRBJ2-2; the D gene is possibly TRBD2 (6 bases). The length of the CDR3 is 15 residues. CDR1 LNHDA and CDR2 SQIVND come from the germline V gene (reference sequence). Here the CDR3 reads CVGGRREGLTGELFF. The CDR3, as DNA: TGTGTCGGGGGACGCCGTGAGGGGCTTACCGGGGAGCTGTTTTTT.

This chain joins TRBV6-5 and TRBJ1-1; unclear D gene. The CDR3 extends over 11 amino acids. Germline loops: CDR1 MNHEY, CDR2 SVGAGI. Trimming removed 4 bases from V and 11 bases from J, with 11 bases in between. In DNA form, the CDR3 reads TGTGCCAGCAGTTGGAGGGAGAGGGCTTTCTTT. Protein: CASSWRERAFF.